A single sample is the source of the 5 T cell receptor beta chains below, sequenced in a study of blood T cell repertoires in COVID-19. The repertoire was sequenced with immunoSEQ multiplex PCR; TCRdb's copy has only in-frame clones and lacks some. The sample includes some 200,000 clones, 70% to 90% seen only once; the top ten take under 4%. What was sequenced was PBMCs or T cells enriched from blood (not recorded which). The receptors stem from a woman in her 40s with acute COVID-19.

The chain has TRBV12-5 and TRBJ2-7; 8 bases map to TRBD2. The CDR3 totals 19 residues. Trimming at V came to 8 bases and at J to 0 bases, leaving 21 bases not matched to a gene. Germline CDR1 is LGHNT and CDR2 is FRNRAP. The CDR3 nucleotides read TGTGCTAGTTCCCTACTAGGGCGGGGGGCAAGAGTCGACTCCTACGAGCAGTACTTC. This encodes CASSLLGRGARVDSYEQYF. The full variable domain, in which reference TRBV12-5 and TRBJ2-7 provide the parts outside the CDR3, is DARVTQTPRHKVTEMGQEVTMRCQPILGHNTVFWYRQTMMQGLELLAYFRNRAPLDDSGMPKDRFSAEMPDATLATLKIQPSEPRDSAVYFCASSLLGRGARVDSYEQYFGPGTRLTVT.

The gene calls are TRBV3-1 (or the pseudogene TRBV3-2) and TRBJ1-4; 9 bases are a match to TRBD1. The CDR3 runs 15 residues. J gave up 7 bases and V 1 base, and 4 bases lay outside the gene matches. The V gene's germline CDR1 is LGHDT and CDR2 YNNKEL (reference sequence). CDR3 nucleotide sequence: TGTGCCAGCAGCCAAGGGCGGACAGGGGTTGAAAAACTGTTTTTT. Its protein product is CASSQGRTGVEKLFF.

The rearrangement uses TRBV11-2 and TRBJ1-2; possibly TRBD1 for D (6 bases). V lost 3 bases and J lost 0, with 11 bases in between. The CDR3 consists of 15 residues. Germline values: CDR1 SGHAT, CDR2 FQNNGV. This CDR3 is CASSLWTESNYGYTF. In DNA form, the CDR3 reads TGTGCCAGCAGCTTGTGGACAGAGTCTAACTATGGCTACACCTTC.

V usage is TRBV12-5 and J usage is TRBJ1-2; possible D gene TRBD1, 6 bases. The V end lost 4 bases, the J end lost 8 bases, and 14 bases lay between the germline ends. Germline CDR1 and CDR2: LGHNT and FRNRAP. The CDR3 has 13 amino acids. DNA of the CDR3: TGTGCTAGTGGTTCAGAACCCACAGGGGGCTACACCTTC. It specifies CASGSEPTGGYTF.

This chain uses TRBV3-1 (or the pseudogene TRBV3-2) with TRBJ2-3; the D is unclear. Germline CDR1 is LGHDT and CDR2 is YNNKEL (reference sequence). The CDR3 consists of 15 residues. The ends were cut back, 2 bases at V and 0 bases at J, with 9 bases in the middle. The DNA for the CDR3 is TGTGCCAGCAGCCAACCGACTTCTAGCACAGATACGCAGTATTTT. Translating it yields CASSQPTSSTDTQYF.